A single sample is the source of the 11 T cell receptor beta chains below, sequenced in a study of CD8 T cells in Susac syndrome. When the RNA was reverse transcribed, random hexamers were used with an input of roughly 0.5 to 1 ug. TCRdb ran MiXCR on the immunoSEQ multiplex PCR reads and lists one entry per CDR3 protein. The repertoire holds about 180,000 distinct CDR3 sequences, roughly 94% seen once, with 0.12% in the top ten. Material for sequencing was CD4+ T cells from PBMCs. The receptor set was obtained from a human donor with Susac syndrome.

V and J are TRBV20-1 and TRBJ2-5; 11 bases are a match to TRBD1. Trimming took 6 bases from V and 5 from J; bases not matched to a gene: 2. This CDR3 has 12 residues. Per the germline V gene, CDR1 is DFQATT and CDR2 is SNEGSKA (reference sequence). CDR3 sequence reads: CSAGDRGETQYF. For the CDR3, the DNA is TGCAGTGCAGGGGACAGGGGGGAGACCCAGTACTTC.

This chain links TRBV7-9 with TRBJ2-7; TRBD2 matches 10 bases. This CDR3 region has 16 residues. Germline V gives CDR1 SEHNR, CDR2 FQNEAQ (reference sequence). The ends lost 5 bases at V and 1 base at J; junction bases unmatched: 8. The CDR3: CASSHPTSGRSYEQYF. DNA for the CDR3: TGTGCCAGCAGCCATCCGACTAGCGGGCGATCCTACGAGCAGTACTTC.

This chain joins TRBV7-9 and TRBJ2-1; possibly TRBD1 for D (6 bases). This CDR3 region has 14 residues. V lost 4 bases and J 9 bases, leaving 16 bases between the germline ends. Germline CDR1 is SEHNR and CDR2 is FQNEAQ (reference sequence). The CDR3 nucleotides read TGTGCCAGCAGCTCGGCCCCCCGGGACACTGAGCAGTTCTTC. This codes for CASSSAPRDTEQFF. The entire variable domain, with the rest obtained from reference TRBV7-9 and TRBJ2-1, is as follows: DTGVSQNPRHKITKRGQNVTFRCDPISEHNRLYWYRQTLGQGPEFLTYFQNEAQLEKSRLLSDRFSAERPKGSFSTLEIQRTEQGDSAMYLCASSSAPRDTEQFFGPGTRLTVL.

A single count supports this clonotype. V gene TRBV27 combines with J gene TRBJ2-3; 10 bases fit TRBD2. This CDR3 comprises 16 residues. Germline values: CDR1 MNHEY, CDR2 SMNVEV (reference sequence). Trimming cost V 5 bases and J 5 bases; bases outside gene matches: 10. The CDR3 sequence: CASSPSGGSLGDTQYF. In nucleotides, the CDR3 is TGTGCCAGCAGTCCTAGCGGGGGCTCCCTCGGAGATACGCAGTATTTT.

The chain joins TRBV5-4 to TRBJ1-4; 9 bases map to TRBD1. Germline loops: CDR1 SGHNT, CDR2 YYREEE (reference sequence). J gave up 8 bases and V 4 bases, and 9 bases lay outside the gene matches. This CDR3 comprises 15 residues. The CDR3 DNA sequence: TGTGCCAGCAGCCCACGGACAGGGGAGAAGGAAAAACTGTTTTTT. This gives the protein CASSPRTGEKEKLFF.

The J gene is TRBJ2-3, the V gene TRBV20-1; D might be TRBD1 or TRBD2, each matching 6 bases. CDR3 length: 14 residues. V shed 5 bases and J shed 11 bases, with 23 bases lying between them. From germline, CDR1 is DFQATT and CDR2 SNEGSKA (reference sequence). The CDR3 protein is CSAGGIGGFGRQYF. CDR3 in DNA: TGCAGTGCTGGGGGCATCGGAGGGTTTGGAAGGCAGTATTTT.

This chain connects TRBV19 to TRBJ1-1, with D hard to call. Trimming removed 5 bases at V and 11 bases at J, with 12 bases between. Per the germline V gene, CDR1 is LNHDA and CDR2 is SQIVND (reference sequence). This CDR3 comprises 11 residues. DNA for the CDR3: TGTGCCAGTAGTTCCTCCTCGATCGCTTTCTTT. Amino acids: CASSSSSIAFF.

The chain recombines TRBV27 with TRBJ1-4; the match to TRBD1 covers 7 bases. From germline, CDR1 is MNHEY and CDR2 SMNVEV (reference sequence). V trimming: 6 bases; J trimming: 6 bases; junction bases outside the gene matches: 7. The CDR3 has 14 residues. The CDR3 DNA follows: TGTGCCAGCAGCCCCCGCAGGGGGGATGAAAAACTGTTTTTT. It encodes CASSPRRGDEKLFF.

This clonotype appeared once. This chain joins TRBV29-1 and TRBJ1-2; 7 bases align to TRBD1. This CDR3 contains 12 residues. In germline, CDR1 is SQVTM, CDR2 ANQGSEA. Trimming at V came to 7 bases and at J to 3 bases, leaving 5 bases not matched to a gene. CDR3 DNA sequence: TGCAGCGACCAACAGGGGTACTATGGCTACACCTTC. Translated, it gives CSDQQGYYGYTF.

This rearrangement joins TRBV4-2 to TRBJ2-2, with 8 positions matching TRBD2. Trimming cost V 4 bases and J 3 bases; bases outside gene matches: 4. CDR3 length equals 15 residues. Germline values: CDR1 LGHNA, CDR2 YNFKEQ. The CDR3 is CASSRLASYTGELFF. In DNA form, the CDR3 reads TGTGCCAGCAGCCGACTAGCGTCTTACACCGGGGAGCTGTTTTTT.

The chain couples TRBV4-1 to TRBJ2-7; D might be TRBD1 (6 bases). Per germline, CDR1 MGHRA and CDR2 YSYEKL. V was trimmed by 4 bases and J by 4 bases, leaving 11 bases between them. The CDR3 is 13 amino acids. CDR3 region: CASSRDINYEQYF. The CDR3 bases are TGCGCCAGCAGCCGGGACATTAATTACGAGCAGTACTTC.